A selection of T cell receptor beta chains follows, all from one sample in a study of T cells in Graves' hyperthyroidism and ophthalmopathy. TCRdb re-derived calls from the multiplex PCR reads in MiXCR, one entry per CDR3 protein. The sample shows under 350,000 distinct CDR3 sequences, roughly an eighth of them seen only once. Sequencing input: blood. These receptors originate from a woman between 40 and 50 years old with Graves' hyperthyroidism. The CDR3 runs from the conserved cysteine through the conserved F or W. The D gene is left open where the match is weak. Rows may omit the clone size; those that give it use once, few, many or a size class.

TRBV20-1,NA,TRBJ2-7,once,TGCAGTGCATGGGGCCACGAGCAGTACTTC,CSAWGHEQYF
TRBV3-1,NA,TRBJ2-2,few,TGTGCCAGCAGCTTCCTAGCTGGGGGTCCGAACACCGGGGAGCTGTTTTTT,CASSFLAGGPNTGELFF
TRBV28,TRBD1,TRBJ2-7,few,TGTGCCAGCGTCCGGGACAGGGGATCCTACGAGCAGTACTTC,CASVRDRGSYEQYF
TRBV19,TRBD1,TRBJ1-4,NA,TGTGCCAGTAGTGCCCGGACAGGTTTAAACGTGATACTGTTTTTT,CASSARTGLNVILFF
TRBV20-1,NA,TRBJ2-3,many,TGCAGTGCTAGAGATATAAGACGTACGCAGTATTTT,CSARDIRRTQYF
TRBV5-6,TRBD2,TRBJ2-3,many,TGTGCCAGCAGCTTGATTAGCGGGCCGGACACAGATACGCAGTATTTT,CASSLISGPDTDTQYF
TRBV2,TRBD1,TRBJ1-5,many,TGTGCCAGCAGTCCGACAGGGGGCGCGGGTCAGCCCCAGCATTTT,CASSPTGGAGQPQHF
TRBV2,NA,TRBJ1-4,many,TGTGCCAGCAACCTCCAGGGGCTGAATGAAAAACTGTTTTTT,CASNLQGLNEKLFF
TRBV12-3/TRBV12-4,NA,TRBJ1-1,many,TGTGCCAGCAGTTTAGGACAGCTAATGGAAGCTTTCTTT,CASSLGQLMEAFF
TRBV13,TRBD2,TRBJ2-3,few,TGTGCCAGCAGCTCCGGGACTAGATTTTCTGGGCCTTCAGATACGCAGTATTTT,CASSSGTRFSGPSDTQYF
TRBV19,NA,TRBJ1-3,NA,TGTGCCAGTAGGACTACGGACAGAAACACAGGAAACACCATATATTTT,CASRTTDRNTGNTIYF
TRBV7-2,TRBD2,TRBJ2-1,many,TGTGCCAGCAGCAAGCGGGACTCCCCTAGGAATGAGCAGTTCTTC,CASSKRDSPRNEQFF
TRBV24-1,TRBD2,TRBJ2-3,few,TGTGCCACCAGTCCTAGCGGGAGAAGAGATACGCAGTATTTT,CATSPSGRRDTQYF
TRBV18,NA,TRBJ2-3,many,TGTGCCAGCTCACCGTCCGGTCTAACGGCAGATACGCAGTATTTT,CASSPSGLTADTQYF
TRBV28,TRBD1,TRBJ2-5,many,TGTGTCAGCAGCCTAGACAGGGTCCAAGAGACCCAGTACTTC,CVSSLDRVQETQYF
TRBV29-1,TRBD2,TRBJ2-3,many,TGCAGCGTTGAACGCGCTAGCGGGATCACAGATACGCAGTATTTT,CSVERASGITDTQYF
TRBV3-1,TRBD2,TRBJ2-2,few,TGTGCCAGCAGCCAGGGACTAGCAAACACCGGGGAGCTGTTTTTT,CASSQGLANTGELFF
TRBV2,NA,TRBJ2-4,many,TGTGCCAGCAGTGTGACTAGTTCGGCCAAAAACATTCAGTACTTC,CASSVTSSAKNIQYF
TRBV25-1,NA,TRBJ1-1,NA,TGTGCCAGCAGTGCCACGGGACGGCGGACTGAAGCTTTCTTT,CASSATGRRTEAFF
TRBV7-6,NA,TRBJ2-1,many,TGTGCCAGCAGCCTGGGACCGAGCTCCTACAATGAGCAGTTCTTC,CASSLGPSSYNEQFF
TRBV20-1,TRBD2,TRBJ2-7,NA,TGCAGTGCTAGAGGGGGGCCCGGGACTAGCGTATACGAGCAGTACTTC,CSARGGPGTSVYEQYF
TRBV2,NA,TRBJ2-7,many,TGTGCCAGCAGCACGGGACCTCGAAACCCTGATTACGAGCAGTACTTC,CASSTGPRNPDYEQYF
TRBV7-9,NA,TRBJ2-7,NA,TGTGCCAGCAGCTTAGAGGGGACACCTAACTACGAGCAGTACTTC,CASSLEGTPNYEQYF
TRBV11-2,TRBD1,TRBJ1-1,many,TGTGCCAGCAGCGGCCAGGGGGTGAGGAAAGCTTTCTTT,CASSGQGVRKAFF
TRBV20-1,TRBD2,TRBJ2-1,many,TGCAGTGCCCTTACTAGCGGGAGCCCCTACAATGAGCAGTTCTTC,CSALTSGSPYNEQFF
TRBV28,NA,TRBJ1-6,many,TGTGCCAGCAGTTTATTGCGTTCACCCCTCCACTTT,CASSLLRSPLHF
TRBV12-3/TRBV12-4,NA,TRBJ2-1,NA,TGTGCCAGTGGGCCCCTAGGGAGCTCCTACAATGAGCAGTTCTTC,CASGPLGSSYNEQFF
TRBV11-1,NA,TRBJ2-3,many,TGTGCCAGCAGCTTTGACGGGAGCCTCACAGATACGCAGTATTTT,CASSFDGSLTDTQYF
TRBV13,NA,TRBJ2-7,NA,TGTGCCAGCAGCTTCCTACCTGCAGGGGAGGTTTCCTACGAGCAGTACTTC,CASSFLPAGEVSYEQYF
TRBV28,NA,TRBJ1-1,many,TGTGCCAGCAGTTCCCCAGGGATGAACACTGAAGCTTTCTTT,CASSSPGMNTEAFF
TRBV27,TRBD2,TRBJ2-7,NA,TGTGCCAGCAGTTTATCGGGGGGGGGACGGACCGTTTACGAGCAGTACTTC,CASSLSGGGRTVYEQYF
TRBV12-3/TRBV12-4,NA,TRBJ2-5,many,TGTGCCAGCAGTTTGCGGGGCCAAGAGACCCAGTACTTC,CASSLRGQETQYF
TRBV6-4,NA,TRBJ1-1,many,TGTGCCAGCAGCGAAAACCCAGAGGTTCGGGACACTGAAGCTTTCTTT,CASSENPEVRDTEAFF
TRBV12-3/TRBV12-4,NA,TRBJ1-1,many,TGTGCCAGCAGTTTACTAGAGGCTGAAGCTTTCTTT,CASSLLEAEAFF
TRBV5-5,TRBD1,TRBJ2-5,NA,TGTGCCAGCAGCCGTCTAGGGGGCCCGCAAGAGACCCAGTACTTC,CASSRLGGPQETQYF